This TCR beta chain was sequenced in a study of T cells in localized non-small cell lung cancer. The study's findings and limits: The study detected a median roughly 50 of the top 100 tumor clones in adjacent lung. Heterogeneity stays possible, as sequencing covered only one tumor region. Peak T cell clonality was found in uninvolved adjacent lung, exceeding tumor. An association was observed between higher blood T cell density and longer overall survival.

TCRdb's table, derived via immunoSEQ multiplex PCR, lists solely in-frame clones and lacks some. The sample carries fewer than 30,000 clones, around 85% recorded once. This clone was recorded only once. Its antigen is not known. From germline, CDR1 is LGHNA and CDR2 YNFKEQ. This CDR3 has 15 residues. V trimming: 2 bases; J trimming: 7 bases; junction bases outside the gene matches: 5. Sequencing used peripheral blood, obtained before any cancer treatment. The clonotype comes from a woman between 40 and 69 years old with stage I lung adenocarcinoma. This chain joins TRBV4-2 and TRBJ1-5; TRBD1 matches at 10 bases. This CDR3 is CASSQRDRGGQPQHF. The CDR3 DNA reads TGTGCCAGCAGCCAACGGGACAGGGGTGGGCAGCCCCAGCATTTT.